Listed here are 20 T cell receptor beta chains from one sample, sequenced in a study of T cells in Graves' hyperthyroidism and ophthalmopathy. Researchers took RNA transcripts and amplified the TCR beta CDR3 regions from them. TCR CDR3 regions were first amplified by RT-PCR with HTBI primers. TCRdb passed the multiplex PCR reads through MiXCR, listing each CDR3 protein once. The table records 490,000 or so distinct CDR3 sequences, roughly a sixth of them present only once. The sequencing sample was made of blood. All receptors derive from a woman between 25 and 40 years old with Graves' ophthalmopathy.

The sample holds many counts of this clonotype. In nucleotides, the CDR3 is TGTGCCAGCAGCCTTAGCGGGAGTGGATCCTACGAGCAGTACTTC. It specifies CASSLSGSGSYEQYF. V is TRBV7-9 and J is TRBJ2-7; 9 bases fit TRBD2. The J segment lost 1 base and the V segment lost 5 bases, leaving 6 bases of the junction unmatched. Germline CDR1 reads SEHNR; CDR2 reads FQNEAQ (reference sequence). The CDR3 totals 15 residues.

This clonotype turned up a few times. This chain links TRBV6-6 with TRBJ1-6; D gene unclear. The CDR3 loop spans 15 amino acids. The V gene lost 1 base and the J gene lost 8 bases, with 12 bases spanning the gap. The germline CDR1 and CDR2 sequences are MNHNY and SVGAGI (reference sequence). CDR3 amino acids: CASSYWAVLDSPLHF. DNA of the CDR3: TGTGCCAGCAGTTACTGGGCAGTTTTAGATTCACCCCTCCACTTT.

This clonotype was found many times. This chain connects TRBV2 to TRBJ2-7; 7 bases line up with TRBD2. CDR1 SNHLY and CDR2 FYNNEI come from the germline V gene. The ends lost 2 bases at V and 5 bases at J; junction bases unmatched: 9. The CDR3 spans 15 residues. CDR3 DNA: TGTGCCAGCAGTGAAAGAAGGCGGGAGAGCGACGAGCAGTACTTC. This codes for CASSERRRESDEQYF.

The rearrangement uses TRBV5-1 and TRBJ1-4; D remains ambiguous. Trimming shortened V by 4 bases and J by 6 bases, and 10 bases separated the two germline ends. CDR1 is SGHRS and CDR2 is YFSETQ in the germline V gene. The CDR3 runs 13 residues. The chain's CDR3 is CASSLPADEKLFF. The CDR3 DNA reads TGCGCCAGCAGCCTCCCGGCGGATGAAAAACTGTTTTTT.

This clonotype has a count of ten or more. The chain combines TRBV11-2 with TRBJ2-1; 9 nucleotides agree with TRBD2. Germline loops: CDR1 SGHAT, CDR2 FQNNGV. This CDR3 contains 15 residues. V gave up 1 base and J gave up 7 bases; unmatched junction bases: 5. The CDR3 is CASSLGIAGENEQFF. CDR3 DNA: TGTGCCAGCAGCTTAGGGATAGCGGGAGAAAATGAGCAGTTCTTC.

This chain links TRBV5-1 with TRBJ2-3; TRBD2 matches 12 bases. This CDR3 has 17 amino acids. Trimming removed 0 bases from V and 2 bases from J; junction bases left unmatched: 4. Germline V gives CDR1 SGHRS, CDR2 YFSETQ. DNA of the CDR3: TGCGCCAGCAGCTTGGGACTAGCGGGAGAACCCACAGATACGCAGTATTTT. This codes for CASSLGLAGEPTDTQYF.

This clonotype was seen at least ten times. The chain joins TRBV6-1 to TRBJ2-1; D possibly matches TRBD1 or TRBD2 (5 bases each). Germline V gives CDR1 MNHNS, CDR2 SASEGT. The CDR3 loop spans 15 amino acids. Trimming took off 5 bases at V and 6 bases at J, with 17 bases between the two ends. The CDR3: CASSYIGVEGNEQFF. The DNA of the CDR3 is TGTGCCAGCAGTTATATAGGGGTAGAGGGCAATGAGCAGTTCTTC.

This clonotype has just a few counts. This could be a read error, since a much larger clone is one nucleotide away. The V and J genes are TRBV6-2 or TRBV6-3 and TRBJ2-1; 8 nucleotides line up with TRBD1. This CDR3 region has 13 residues. Germline loops: CDR1 MNHEY, CDR2 SVGEGT. The CDR3 sequence is CANSLDRGNEQFF. The CDR3 nucleotides are TGTGCCAACAGTCTCGACAGGGGCAATGAGCAGTTCTTC.

The sample holds a few counts of this clonotype. CDR3 DNA: TGTGCCAGCAGAGGACCTCCGGGACAGGGGGACGAGCAGTACTTC. Amino acids: CASRGPPGQGDEQYF. The genes are TRBV27 and TRBJ2-7, with 11 nucleotides matching TRBD1. The germline V gene has CDR1 MNHEY and CDR2 SMNVEV (reference sequence). The CDR3 has 15 residues. J gave up 5 bases and V 6 bases, and 9 bases lay outside the gene matches.

This clonotype occurred a few times. This rearrangement joins TRBV30 to TRBJ2-7; D is undetermined. The CDR3 contains 11 residues. Germline V lookup: CDR1 GTSNPN, CDR2 SVGIG (reference sequence). Trimming removed 0 bases from V and 6 bases from J, with 6 bases in between. In DNA, the CDR3 is TGTGCCTGGAGTGTCCGGACCGAGCAGTACTTC. Protein product: CAWSVRTEQYF.

This clonotype was detected ten times or more. The V gene is TRBV5-8, the J gene TRBJ2-1, with 9 bases fitting TRBD2. This CDR3 contains 19 residues. V was pared by 4 bases and J by 2 bases, with 16 bases of the junction left unmatched. Germline V CDR1 and CDR2: SGHTS, YDEGEE. The CDR3 spells CASSLGIGVAGDTYNEQFF. The CDR3 bases are TGTGCCAGCAGCCTCGGTATTGGGGTAGCGGGGGATACCTACAATGAGCAGTTCTTC. Complete variable domain (other parts from reference TRBV5-8 and TRBJ2-1): EAGVTQSPTHLIKTRGQQATLRCSPISGHTSVYWYQQALGLGLQFLLWYDEGEERNRGNFPPRFSGRQFPNYSSELNVNALELEDSALYLCASSLGIGVAGDTYNEQFFGPGTRLTVL.

In its sample, this clonotype was seen a few times. The chain employs TRBV20-1 and TRBJ1-1; unclear D gene. CDR1 and CDR2 from the germline V gene are DFQATT and SNEGSKA (reference sequence). Trimming left V 2 bases short and J 0 bases short, with 13 bases between. This CDR3 is built from 15 residues. CDR3 sequence: CSARWALLMNTEAFF. In nucleotides, the CDR3 is TGCAGTGCTAGATGGGCGCTTCTGATGAACACTGAAGCTTTCTTT.

The chain has TRBV14 and TRBJ2-7, with TRBD1 matching 10 bases. Germline CDR1 and CDR2: SGHDN and FVKESK. CDR3 size: 15 residues. The trim removed 3 bases at V and 4 bases at J, leaving 6 bases unmatched. For the CDR3, the DNA is TGTGCCAGCAGCCAGAGACCGGGACAGGGGTACGAGCAGTACTTC. Amino acid sequence: CASSQRPGQGYEQYF.

In its sample, this clonotype was seen a few times. The chain employs TRBV7-9 and TRBJ2-1; D remains ambiguous. The germline V gene has CDR1 SEHNR and CDR2 FQNEAQ (reference sequence). V lost 3 bases and J lost 8, with 5 bases in between. The length of the CDR3 is 11 residues. For the CDR3, the DNA is TGTGCCAGCAGCTTTACCGATGAGCAGTTCTTC. Its protein product is CASSFTDEQFF. Drawing the rest from reference TRBV7-9 and TRBJ2-1, the complete variable domain is DTGVSQNPRHKITKRGQNVTFRCDPISEHNRLYWYRQTLGQGPEFLTYFQNEAQLEKSRLLSDRFSAERPKGSFSTLEIQRTEQGDSAMYLCASSFTDEQFFGPGTRLTVL.

V gene TRBV19 combines with J gene TRBJ1-4; D remains ambiguous. Trimming left V 8 bases short and J 0 bases short, with 10 bases between. There are 14 residues in the CDR3. Germline values: CDR1 LNHDA, CDR2 SQIVND (reference sequence). For the CDR3, the DNA is TGTGCCAGTGGCCTTCTCGCAACTAATGAAAAACTGTTTTTT. This sequence encodes CASGLLATNEKLFF.

This clonotype has a handful of counts. The rearrangement links TRBV20-1 to TRBJ1-1; D not resolved. Between the trimmed V and J ends, which lost 3 bases and 0 bases, there was a span of 14 bases. The CDR3 is 15 residues long. Germline V gene lookup returns CDR1 DFQATT and CDR2 SNEGSKA (reference sequence). CDR3 residues: CSASGSELLNTEAFF. CDR3 bases: TGCAGTGCTAGTGGGTCAGAGCTGCTGAACACTGAAGCTTTCTTT.

This clonotype has only a few counts. The chain couples TRBV6-5 to TRBJ2-2; 8 bases align to TRBD1. The junction had 8 bases not matched to a gene; V was cut back by 2 bases and J by 0 bases. Germline V gene data show CDR1 as MNHEY and CDR2 as SVGAGI. The length of the CDR3 is 18 residues. The CDR3 nucleotides read TGTGCCAGCAGTTACGGACTACAGGGGGTTACGAACACCGGGGAGCTGTTTTTT. This codes for CASSYGLQGVTNTGELFF.

This clonotype has just a few counts. The rearrangement uses TRBV7-2 and TRBJ1-3; D gene uncertain. The CDR3 is 15 amino acids. Germline CDR1 reads SGHTA; CDR2 reads FQGNSA. V lost 0 bases, J lost 0 bases, and 6 bases lay in between. The CDR3 loop reads CASSLAHSSGNTIYF. The CDR3 DNA follows: TGTGCCAGCAGCTTAGCTCACAGCTCTGGAAACACCATATATTTT.

This clonotype was recorded at least ten times. The chain couples TRBV28 to TRBJ2-1, with D possibly being TRBD2 (5 bases). The ends were cut back, 7 bases at V and 11 bases at J, with 18 bases in the middle. Germline V gene sequence: CDR1 MDHEN, CDR2 SYDVKM. CDR3 length: 13 residues. The CDR3 DNA is TGTGCCAGCAAACTTCACCCCAGCGGAAAGCAGTTCTTC. Translated: CASKLHPSGKQFF.

The gene calls are TRBV3-1 and TRBJ1-3, with D possibly being TRBD1 (5 bases). The germline V gene encodes CDR1 LGHDT and CDR2 YNNKEL (reference sequence). With 1 base removed from V and 5 bases from J, the gap between germline ends came to 12 bases. The CDR3 extends over 15 amino acids. CDR3: CASSQAGLARNTIYF. In DNA form, the CDR3 reads TGTGCCAGCAGCCAAGCAGGGCTAGCTAGAAACACCATATATTTT.